The entry below describes one TCR beta chain. Its specificity is unknown. This CDR3 is 14 amino acids long. The germline CDR1 and CDR2 sequences are SGHNT and YYREEE (reference sequence). V lost 3 bases and J lost 5; bases outside the gene matches: 3. The data are from a study of cytomegalovirus exposure and HLA in healthy donors. The primer mix had 60 Vbeta and 13 Jbeta primers. The data were produced by immunoSEQ multiplex PCR, yet TCRdb's version contains in-frame clones alone and is incomplete. There are under 130,000 clones in the sample; 65% to 90% occur only once, and 6.5% to 7% lies in the top ten. Study-wide findings and caveats: The records held CMV serostatus as the only immune exposure information. As confirmed in vitro, three CMV-associated chains were specific for CMV antigens.

This TCR was sampled from a man aged 25 to 40 in good health and CMV-seropositive. The chain couples TRBV5-4 to TRBJ1-3; TRBD1 aligns across 9 bases. The sequencing sample was made of PBMCs. DNA for the CDR3: TGTGCCAGCAGCTCAACAGGGGGCCGAAACACCATATATTTT. Protein product: CASSSTGGRNTIYF.